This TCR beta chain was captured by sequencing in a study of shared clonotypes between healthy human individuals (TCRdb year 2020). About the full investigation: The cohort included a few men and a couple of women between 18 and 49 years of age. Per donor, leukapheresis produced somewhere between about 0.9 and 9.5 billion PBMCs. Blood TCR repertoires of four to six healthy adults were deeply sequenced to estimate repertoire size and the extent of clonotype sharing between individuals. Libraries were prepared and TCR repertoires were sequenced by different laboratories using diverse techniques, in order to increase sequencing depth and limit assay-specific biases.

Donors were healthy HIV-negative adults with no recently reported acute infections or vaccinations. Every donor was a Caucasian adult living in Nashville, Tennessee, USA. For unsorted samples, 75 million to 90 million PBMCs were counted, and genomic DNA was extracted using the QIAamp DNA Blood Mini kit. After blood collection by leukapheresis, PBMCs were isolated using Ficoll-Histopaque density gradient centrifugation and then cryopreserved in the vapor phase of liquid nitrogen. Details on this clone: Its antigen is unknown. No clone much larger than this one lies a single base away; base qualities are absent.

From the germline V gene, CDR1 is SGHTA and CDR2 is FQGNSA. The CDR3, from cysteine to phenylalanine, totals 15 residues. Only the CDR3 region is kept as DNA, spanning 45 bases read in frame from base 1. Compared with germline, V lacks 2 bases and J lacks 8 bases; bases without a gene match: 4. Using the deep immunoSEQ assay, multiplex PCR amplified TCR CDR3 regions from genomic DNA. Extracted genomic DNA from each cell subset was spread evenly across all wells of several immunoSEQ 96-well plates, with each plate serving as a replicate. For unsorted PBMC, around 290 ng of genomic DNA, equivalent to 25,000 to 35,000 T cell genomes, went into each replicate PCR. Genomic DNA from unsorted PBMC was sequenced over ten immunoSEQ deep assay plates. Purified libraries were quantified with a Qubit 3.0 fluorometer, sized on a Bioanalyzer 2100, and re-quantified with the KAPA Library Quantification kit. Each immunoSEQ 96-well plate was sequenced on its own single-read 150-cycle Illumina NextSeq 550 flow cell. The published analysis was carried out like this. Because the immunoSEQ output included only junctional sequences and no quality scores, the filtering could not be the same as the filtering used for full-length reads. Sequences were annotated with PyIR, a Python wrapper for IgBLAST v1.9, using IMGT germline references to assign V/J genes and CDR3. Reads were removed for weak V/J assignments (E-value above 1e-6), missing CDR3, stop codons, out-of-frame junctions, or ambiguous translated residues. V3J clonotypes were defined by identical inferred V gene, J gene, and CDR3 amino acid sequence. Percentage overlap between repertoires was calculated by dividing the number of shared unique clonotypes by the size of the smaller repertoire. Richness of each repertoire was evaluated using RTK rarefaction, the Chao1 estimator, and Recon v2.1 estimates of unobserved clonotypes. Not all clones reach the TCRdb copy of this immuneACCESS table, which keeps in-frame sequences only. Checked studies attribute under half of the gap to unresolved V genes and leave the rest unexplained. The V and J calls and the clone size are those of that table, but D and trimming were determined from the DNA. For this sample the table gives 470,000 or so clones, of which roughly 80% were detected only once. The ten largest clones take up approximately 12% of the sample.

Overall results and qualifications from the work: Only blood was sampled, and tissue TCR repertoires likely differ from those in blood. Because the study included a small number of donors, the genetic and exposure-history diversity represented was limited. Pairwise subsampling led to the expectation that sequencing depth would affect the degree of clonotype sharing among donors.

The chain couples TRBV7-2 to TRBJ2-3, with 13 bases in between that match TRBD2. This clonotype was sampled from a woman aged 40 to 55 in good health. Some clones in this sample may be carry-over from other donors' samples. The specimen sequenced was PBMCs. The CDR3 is CASSLSRLAGGTQYF. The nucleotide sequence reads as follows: TGTGCCAGCAGCTTATCCAGACTAGCGGGAGGTACGCAGTATTTT.